This is a list of T cell receptor beta chains from one sample in a study of blood T cells in healthy people across ages. TCRdb used MiXCR to reprocess the 5' RACE reads, holding one entry per CDR3 protein. The sample has 1.5 million to 2 million distinct CDR3 sequences, 30% to 40% seen once; the top ten hold under 30%. The sequenced material came from blood. The source is a human donor in good health. Both conserved end residues are part of each CDR3. The D gene is left open where the match is weak. Rows give clone size only sometimes, using once, few, many, or a class for an expanded clone.

clone_size: few
j_call: TRBJ2-1
d_call: -
v_call: TRBV20-1
cdr3_aa: CSANVVGSYNEQFF
cdr3_nt: TGCAGTGCTAATGTCGTAGGTTCCTACAATGAGCAGTTCTTC

clone_size: few
j_call: TRBJ2-7
d_call: -
v_call: TRBV11-2
cdr3_aa: CASSLYGATSYEQYF
cdr3_nt: TGTGCCAGCAGCTTATATGGGGCAACCTCCTACGAGCAGTACTTC

clone_size: -
j_call: TRBJ2-3
d_call: -
v_call: TRBV12-3/TRBV12-4
cdr3_aa: CASSLGGSPTTDTQYF
cdr3_nt: TGTGCCAGCAGTTTAGGAGGTAGTCCTACCACAGATACGCAGTATTTT

clone_size: -
j_call: TRBJ1-5
d_call: -
v_call: TRBV3-1
cdr3_aa: CASSQSGFQPQHF
cdr3_nt: TGTGCCAGCAGCCAATCGGGGTTTCAGCCCCAGCATTTT

clone_size: -
j_call: TRBJ2-1
d_call: TRBD2
v_call: TRBV20-1
cdr3_aa: CSALSGGAGFEQFF
cdr3_nt: TGCAGTGCCCTAAGCGGGGGGGCCGGGTTTGAGCAGTTCTTC

clone_size: few
j_call: TRBJ1-5
d_call: -
v_call: TRBV12-3/TRBV12-4
cdr3_aa: CASSSKYRSNQPQHF
cdr3_nt: TGTGCCAGCAGTTCAAAATATAGGAGCAATCAGCCCCAGCATTTT

clone_size: -
j_call: TRBJ2-2
d_call: -
v_call: TRBV9
cdr3_aa: CASSVTPTGDNTGELFF
cdr3_nt: TGTGCCAGCAGCGTAACCCCGACAGGAGACAACACCGGGGAGCTGTTTTTT

clone_size: -
j_call: TRBJ2-5
d_call: TRBD2
v_call: TRBV11-2
cdr3_aa: CASSLLVRLAGQETQYF
cdr3_nt: TGTGCCAGCAGCTTACTTGTCCGACTAGCGGGTCAGGAGACCCAGTACTTC

clone_size: -
j_call: TRBJ2-7
d_call: -
v_call: TRBV20-1
cdr3_aa: CSASGAVTYEQYF
cdr3_nt: TGCAGTGCTAGTGGCGCGGTAACCTACGAGCAGTACTTC

clone_size: few
j_call: TRBJ1-4
d_call: -
v_call: TRBV7-2
cdr3_aa: CASSLGYRGTSEKLFF
cdr3_nt: TGTGCCAGCAGCTTAGGCTACCGAGGGACTAGTGAAAAACTGTTTTTT

clone_size: few
j_call: TRBJ2-7
d_call: -
v_call: TRBV29-1
cdr3_aa: CSVKFGFSYEQYF
cdr3_nt: TGCAGCGTTAAATTTGGATTCAGCTACGAGCAGTACTTC

clone_size: once
j_call: TRBJ2-5
d_call: -
v_call: TRBV5-1
cdr3_aa: CASSEPGRVQETQYF
cdr3_nt: TGCGCCAGCAGCGAGCCGGGACGAGTACAAGAGACCCAGTACTTC

clone_size: -
j_call: TRBJ2-7
d_call: TRBD1
v_call: TRBV5-6
cdr3_aa: CASTPRWDRGSYEQYF
cdr3_nt: TGTGCCAGCACCCCAAGATGGGACAGGGGCTCCTACGAGCAGTACTTC

clone_size: -
j_call: TRBJ2-3
d_call: TRBD2
v_call: TRBV10-3
cdr3_aa: CAVSELASLAGGPTDTQYF
cdr3_nt: TGTGCCGTCAGTGAGCTCGCCTCACTAGCGGGGGGGCCCACGGATACGCAGTATTTT

clone_size: -
j_call: TRBJ1-2
d_call: -
v_call: TRBV20-1
cdr3_aa: CSALGGAPYGYTF
cdr3_nt: TGCAGTGCCTTGGGCGGAGCCCCTTATGGCTACACCTTC

clone_size: many
j_call: TRBJ2-7
d_call: -
v_call: TRBV6-2/TRBV6-3
cdr3_aa: CASSYPAYEQYF
cdr3_nt: TGTGCCAGCAGTTACCCTGCCTACGAGCAGTACTTC

clone_size: few
j_call: TRBJ2-2
d_call: TRBD2
v_call: TRBV11-2
cdr3_aa: CASRHLSGTRGNTGELFF
cdr3_nt: TGTGCCAGCAGACACCTGTCCGGGACTAGGGGGAACACCGGGGAGCTGTTTTTT

clone_size: few
j_call: TRBJ2-7
d_call: -
v_call: TRBV2
cdr3_aa: CASSVGETEQYF
cdr3_nt: TGTGCCAGCAGTGTTGGAGAAACCGAGCAGTACTTC

clone_size: -
j_call: TRBJ1-1
d_call: -
v_call: TRBV20-1
cdr3_aa: CSAPDREGNTEAFF
cdr3_nt: TGCAGTGCTCCCGACCGGGAAGGGAACACTGAAGCTTTCTTT

clone_size: -
j_call: TRBJ1-2
d_call: -
v_call: TRBV7-9
cdr3_aa: CASSKPGTLNYGYTF
cdr3_nt: TGTGCCAGCAGCAAACCCGGGACACTTAACTATGGCTACACCTTC

clone_size: few
j_call: TRBJ2-1
d_call: TRBD1
v_call: TRBV4-1
cdr3_aa: CASSQPWGTGRDNEQFF
cdr3_nt: TGCGCCAGCAGCCAACCATGGGGGACAGGTAGGGACAATGAGCAGTTCTTC

clone_size: -
j_call: TRBJ1-6
d_call: TRBD1
v_call: TRBV20-1
cdr3_aa: CSARYRGLSSPLHF
cdr3_nt: TGCAGTGCTCGATACAGGGGGCTTAGTTCACCCCTCCACTTT

clone_size: -
j_call: TRBJ2-6
d_call: -
v_call: TRBV28
cdr3_aa: CASSTPNAYSGANVLTF
cdr3_nt: TGTGCCAGTAGTACGCCGAACGCCTACTCTGGGGCCAACGTCCTGACTTTC

clone_size: -
j_call: TRBJ1-5
d_call: -
v_call: TRBV20-1
cdr3_aa: CSAREGGWGQPQHF
cdr3_nt: TGCAGTGCTAGAGAGGGGGGCTGGGGTCAGCCCCAGCATTTT

clone_size: -
j_call: TRBJ2-7
d_call: -
v_call: TRBV20-1
cdr3_aa: CSARSRRAPIYEQYF
cdr3_nt: TGCAGTGCTAGATCACGAAGGGCCCCCATCTACGAGCAGTACTTC

clone_size: many
j_call: TRBJ2-7
d_call: -
v_call: TRBV12-3/TRBV12-4
cdr3_aa: CASSFGGNEQYF
cdr3_nt: TGTGCCAGCAGTTTTGGTGGCAACGAGCAGTACTTC

clone_size: many
j_call: TRBJ1-1
d_call: -
v_call: TRBV7-9
cdr3_aa: CASSSTENTEAFF
cdr3_nt: TGTGCCAGCAGCTCCACAGAGAACACTGAAGCTTTCTTT

clone_size: -
j_call: TRBJ1-1
d_call: TRBD1
v_call: TRBV12-3/TRBV12-4
cdr3_aa: CASRKQGAKTEAFF
cdr3_nt: TGTGCCAGCAGGAAACAGGGGGCTAAGACTGAAGCTTTCTTT

clone_size: many
j_call: TRBJ1-5
d_call: -
v_call: TRBV7-2
cdr3_aa: CASSLARQPQHF
cdr3_nt: TGTGCCAGCAGCTTAGCGCGTCAGCCCCAGCATTTT

clone_size: few
j_call: TRBJ1-1
d_call: -
v_call: TRBV29-1
cdr3_aa: CSVRWKAANTEAFF
cdr3_nt: TGCAGCGTCCGGTGGAAGGCGGCGAACACTGAAGCTTTCTTT

clone_size: -
j_call: TRBJ1-2
d_call: -
v_call: TRBV20-1
cdr3_aa: CSASTTIYGYTF
cdr3_nt: TGCAGTGCTAGTACAACAATCTATGGCTACACCTTC

clone_size: -
j_call: TRBJ2-1
d_call: -
v_call: TRBV6-1
cdr3_aa: CASFFTGGIGVDEQFF
cdr3_nt: TGTGCCAGCTTTTTTACGGGGGGCATTGGGGTCGATGAGCAGTTCTTC

clone_size: once
j_call: TRBJ1-5
d_call: -
v_call: TRBV5-5
cdr3_aa: CACSLGQQSNQPQHF
cdr3_nt: TGTGCCTGCAGCCTGGGACAACAAAGCAATCAGCCCCAGCATTTT

clone_size: few
j_call: TRBJ1-6
d_call: -
v_call: TRBV6-5
cdr3_aa: CASSYSGVASGSPLHF
cdr3_nt: TGTGCCAGCAGTTACTCTGGGGTTGCAAGTGGTTCACCCCTCCACTTT

clone_size: -
j_call: TRBJ2-7
d_call: -
v_call: TRBV6-2/TRBV6-3
cdr3_aa: CASTGTVPSYEQYF
cdr3_nt: TGTGCCAGCACCGGGACGGTCCCCTCCTACGAGCAGTACTTC

clone_size: few
j_call: TRBJ2-3
d_call: TRBD1
v_call: TRBV6-5
cdr3_aa: CASSWGQVGDTQYF
cdr3_nt: TGTGCCAGCAGTTGGGGACAGGTGGGAGATACGCAGTATTTT

clone_size: few
j_call: TRBJ2-1
d_call: -
v_call: TRBV24-1
cdr3_aa: CATSDGTDEQFF
cdr3_nt: TGTGCCACCAGTGATGGGACGGATGAGCAGTTCTTC

clone_size: -
j_call: TRBJ1-1
d_call: TRBD1
v_call: TRBV9
cdr3_aa: CASSPEDGTGGNTEAFF
cdr3_nt: TGTGCCAGCAGCCCCGAGGATGGGACAGGAGGGAACACTGAAGCTTTCTTT

clone_size: -
j_call: TRBJ1-1
d_call: -
v_call: TRBV12-3/TRBV12-4
cdr3_aa: CASSPGSMGTEAFF
cdr3_nt: TGTGCCAGCAGTCCGGGTTCGATGGGCACTGAAGCTTTCTTT

clone_size: -
j_call: TRBJ2-1
d_call: TRBD2
v_call: TRBV5-1
cdr3_aa: CASSSSGGGGAQFF
cdr3_nt: TGCGCCAGCAGCTCTAGCGGGGGGGGAGGTGCGCAGTTCTTC

clone_size: few
j_call: TRBJ1-5
d_call: -
v_call: TRBV6-2/TRBV6-3
cdr3_aa: CASSPDRYNQPQHF
cdr3_nt: TGTGCCAGCAGCCCCGACAGATACAATCAGCCCCAGCATTTT

clone_size: few
j_call: TRBJ2-4
d_call: -
v_call: TRBV4-1
cdr3_aa: CASSLTASREQYF
cdr3_nt: TGCGCCAGCAGCCTTACAGCTAGCAGGGAGCAGTACTTC

clone_size: -
j_call: TRBJ2-5
d_call: -
v_call: TRBV7-9
cdr3_aa: CASSPDGQYQETQYF
cdr3_nt: TGTGCCAGCAGCCCCGACGGACAGTACCAAGAGACCCAGTACTTC

clone_size: -
j_call: TRBJ2-1
d_call: TRBD2
v_call: TRBV9
cdr3_aa: CASSVGRSSGTGEQFF
cdr3_nt: TGTGCCAGCAGCGTAGGTAGGTCTAGCGGAACGGGGGAGCAGTTCTTC

clone_size: -
j_call: TRBJ2-7
d_call: TRBD2
v_call: TRBV3-1
cdr3_aa: CASSHLGGDEQYF
cdr3_nt: TGTGCCAGCAGCCACTTGGGGGGGGACGAGCAGTACTTC

clone_size: few
j_call: TRBJ1-5
d_call: TRBD1
v_call: TRBV4-1
cdr3_aa: CASSQVGDRGHMAQHF
cdr3_nt: TGCGCCAGCAGCCAAGTGGGGGACAGGGGTCATATGGCCCAGCATTTT

clone_size: -
j_call: TRBJ1-5
d_call: -
v_call: TRBV7-2
cdr3_aa: CASSRDILSNQPQHF
cdr3_nt: TGTGCCAGCAGCCGGGACATTCTTAGCAATCAGCCCCAGCATTTT

clone_size: -
j_call: TRBJ2-3
d_call: TRBD1
v_call: TRBV7-9
cdr3_aa: CASSLVTATGGTSTDTQYF
cdr3_nt: TGTGCCAGCAGCTTAGTAACCGCGACAGGGGGAACTAGCACAGATACGCAGTATTTT

clone_size: once
j_call: TRBJ1-1
d_call: -
v_call: TRBV5-5
cdr3_aa: CASSLESGIRAFF
cdr3_nt: TGTGCCAGCAGCTTGGAGTCCGGGATTCGGGCTTTCTTT

clone_size: few
j_call: TRBJ2-3
d_call: -
v_call: TRBV9
cdr3_aa: CASSPLSGHTDTQYF
cdr3_nt: TGTGCCAGCAGCCCTCTCAGCGGGCATACAGATACGCAGTATTTT

clone_size: few
j_call: TRBJ2-3
d_call: -
v_call: TRBV2
cdr3_aa: CASSDPHFLTDTQYF
cdr3_nt: TGTGCCAGCAGTGACCCTCACTTCCTCACAGATACGCAGTATTTT